Presented here are 21 T cell receptor beta chains from one specimen sequenced in a study of T cell responses to AZD1222 COVID-19 vaccine. Produced via immunoSEQ multiplex PCR; TCRdb's table is partial and in-frame only. The table lists some 130,000 clones, about 90% of them singletons. This specimen was peripheral blood, taken 28 days after the second AZD1222 dose. All receptors derive from an adult who received the AZD1222 COVID-19 vaccine.

The V gene is TRBV19, the J gene TRBJ1-6; the D is unclear. Germline values: CDR1 LNHDA, CDR2 SQIVND (reference sequence). The V and J ends lost 6 bases and 0 bases respectively, with 12 bases between them. The CDR3 totals 16 residues. CDR3 loop: CASSRDWSSYNSPLHF. The CDR3 DNA is TGTGCCAGTAGCCGTGACTGGAGCTCCTATAATTCACCCCTCCACTTT.

The chain links TRBV7-8 to TRBJ1-1; 9 positions match TRBD1. J lost 8 bases, V lost 1 base, and 2 bases had no gene match. CDR3 length equals 13 residues. CDR1 and CDR2 (germline): SGHVS, FQNEAQ. The CDR3 loop is CASSLDRGQEAFF. CDR3 bases: TGTGCCAGCAGCTTAGACAGGGGGCAAGAAGCTTTCTTT.

The CDR3 region is CASSKDRGERNTIYF. In DNA form, the CDR3 reads TGTGCCAGCAGCAAGGACAGGGGAGAAAGAAACACCATATATTTT. The rearrangement joins TRBV27 to TRBJ1-3; the match to TRBD1 covers 9 bases. The junction had 8 bases not matched to a gene; V was cut back by 6 bases and J by 5 bases. The CDR3 has 15 residues. The germline V gene has CDR1 MNHEY and CDR2 SMNVEV (reference sequence).

The chain employs TRBV19 and TRBJ1-1, with 7 bases matching TRBD1. The germline V gene encodes CDR1 LNHDA and CDR2 SQIVND (reference sequence). This CDR3 has 14 residues. The V gene end was trimmed by 6 bases and the J gene end by 4 bases; junction bases not matched to a gene: 8. The CDR3 region is CASRTQGVLTEAFF. CDR3 DNA sequence: TGTGCCAGTAGGACCCAGGGGGTCCTCACTGAAGCTTTCTTT.

The chain joins TRBV12-3 or TRBV12-4 to TRBJ2-7, with a tentative D call TRBD2 (5 bases). The CDR3 sequence is 12 residues long. The germline V and J ends were trimmed by 6 bases and 6 bases, with 12 bases remaining between them. CDR3 in amino acids: CASSFVGGEQYF. In DNA, the CDR3 is TGTGCCAGCAGCTTCGTCGGAGGCGAGCAGTACTTC.

The chain couples TRBV6-5 to TRBJ2-7; tentative D call: TRBD2 (6 bases). The CDR3 is 14 amino acids. CDR1 and CDR2 (germline): MNHEY, SVGAGI. V was clipped by 6 bases and J by 4 bases, with 16 bases between them. The CDR3 nucleotides read TGTGCCAGCAGGCCAGGACCGGACTATTACGAGCAGTACTTC. The encoded protein is CASRPGPDYYEQYF.

CDR3: CASSYIGAANEKLFF. CDR3 coding DNA: TGTGCCAGCAGTTACATAGGGGCAGCTAATGAAAAACTGTTTTTT. The genes are TRBV6-2 or TRBV6-3 and TRBJ1-4, with a possible D match to TRBD1 (5 bases). V gave up 2 bases and J gave up 3 bases, with 10 bases separating them. Germline assignment: CDR1 MNHEY and CDR2 SVGEGT. The CDR3 has 15 residues.

This chain joins TRBV4-2 and TRBJ2-1; 8 bases match TRBD2. Trimming took 0 bases from V and 4 from J; bases not matched to a gene: 8. CDR1 and CDR2 from the germline V gene are LGHNA and YNFKEQ. The CDR3 loop spans 17 amino acids. The DNA for the CDR3 is TGTGCCAGCAGCCAAGAACCTACGGGAGGGCCGTACAATGAGCAGTTCTTC. Translating gives CASSQEPTGGPYNEQFF.

This clone was seen just once. The J gene is TRBJ1-3, the V gene TRBV19; D is possibly TRBD1 (5 bases). This CDR3 comprises 15 residues. Germline V gene data show CDR1 as LNHDA and CDR2 as SQIVND (reference sequence). V lost 6 bases, J lost 0 bases, and 12 bases lay in between. CDR3 in DNA: TGTGCCAGTAGCCTCGGGGGTTACTCTGGAAACACCATATATTTT. Its protein is CASSLGGYSGNTIYF.

V gene TRBV11-3 combines with J gene TRBJ2-1; maybe TRBD2 (7 bases). Trimming removed 3 bases from V and 4 bases from J, with 10 bases in between. This CDR3 comprises 14 residues. The germline V gene has CDR1 SGHNT and CDR2 YENEEA. The CDR3 nucleotides read TGTGCCAGCAGCTTGGGGGGGGCATACAATGAGCAGTTCTTC. Translated, it gives CASSLGGAYNEQFF.

The rearrangement joins TRBV28 to TRBJ1-2; 12 positions agree with TRBD1. The CDR3 sequence is 19 residues long. Unmatched junction bases numbered 12, after V lost 2 bases and J lost 2 bases. CDR1 is MDHEN, CDR2 SYDVKM, per germline. The DNA of the CDR3 is TGTGCCAGCAGTTTAAACCTTCCGGGACAGGGGGCGCGGAACTATGGCTACACCTTC. Translating gives CASSLNLPGQGARNYGYTF.

The chain employs TRBV28 and TRBJ1-2, with D possibly matching TRBD1 (6 bases). This CDR3 has 12 residues. Germline V CDR1 and CDR2: MDHEN, SYDVKM. V shed 3 bases and J shed 8 bases, with 10 bases lying between them. In DNA form, the CDR3 reads TGTGCCAGCAGTTTCCAGGGGCAGGGCTACACCTTC. It codes for CASSFQGQGYTF.

The V gene is TRBV10-3, the J gene TRBJ1-6; maybe TRBD1 (6 bases). Germline CDR1 reads ENHRY; CDR2 reads SYGVKD. This CDR3 is built from 16 residues. Trimming pared 0 bases from V and 4 bases from J, leaving 10 bases between. CDR3 region: CAISESGTQYNSPLHF. In nucleotides, the CDR3 is TGTGCCATCAGTGAGTCGGGGACACAGTATAATTCACCCCTCCACTTT.

The DNA for the CDR3 is TGTGCCAGAAGCTTTTCTGCCGGCCTGAGTGGCAATGAGCAGTTCTTC. It encodes CARSFSAGLSGNEQFF. V usage is TRBV5-3 and J usage is TRBJ2-1; D remains ambiguous. TRBV5-3 has ORF status, its function being uncertain. The CDR3 consists of 16 residues. V lost 2 bases and J lost 6, with 18 bases in between.

The genes are TRBV29-1 and TRBJ2-3, with D uncertain. Germline assignment: CDR1 SQVTM and CDR2 ANQGSEA. Trimming removed 5 bases from V and 6 bases from J, with 12 bases in between. The CDR3 totals 12 residues. The CDR3 region is CSVSPRADTQYF. DNA of the CDR3: TGCAGCGTTTCCCCCCGGGCTGATACGCAGTATTTT.

This rearrangement joins TRBV15 to TRBJ2-4; D unresolved. The CDR3 sequence is 12 residues long. Germline V CDR1 and CDR2: LNHNV, YYDKDF (reference sequence). Trimming stripped 6 bases from V and 4 bases from J, with 7 bases between. The CDR3 coding sequence is TGTGCCACCAGGAGCCGAAAAAACATTCAGTACTTC. Protein sequence: CATRSRKNIQYF.

V gene TRBV4-1 combines with J gene TRBJ2-7; the D is unclear. The V end was cut by 0 bases, the J end by 3 bases, with 18 bases between. Germline V gene lookup returns CDR1 MGHRA and CDR2 YSYEKL. The CDR3 runs to 17 residues. The CDR3 reads CASSQDRARRTGYEQYF. The DNA for the CDR3 is TGCGCCAGCAGCCAAGATCGGGCGAGGAGAACGGGCTACGAGCAGTACTTC.

The chain is built from TRBV4-1 and TRBJ1-2; no definite D call. V was cut by 3 bases and J by 0 bases, with 8 bases left in between. The CDR3 sequence is 14 residues long. The germline V gene encodes CDR1 MGHRA and CDR2 YSYEKL. The CDR3 coding sequence is TGCGCCAGCAGCCACGCAGATGCTAACTATGGCTACACCTTC. Translated, it gives CASSHADANYGYTF.

The chain carries TRBV29-1 and TRBJ1-2, with 8 bases matching TRBD1. This CDR3 is built from 15 residues. With 5 bases clipped from V and 0 bases from J, the junction kept 8 bases outside the gene matches. Germline V gene lookup returns CDR1 SQVTM and CDR2 ANQGSEA. The CDR3 region is CSVPAGQGTNYGYTF. In nucleotides, the CDR3 is TGCAGCGTTCCCGCCGGACAGGGTACTAACTATGGCTACACCTTC.

This clone was seen a single time. The genes are TRBV21-1 and TRBJ1-6. TRBV21-1 is given as a pseudogene. The CDR3 length is 16 residues. CDR3 amino acids: CASSKALFSDNSPLHF. CDR3 nucleotide sequence: TGTGCCAGCAGCAAAGCGCTTTTCTCGGATAATTCACCCCTCCACTTT.

The chain employs TRBV5-1 and TRBJ2-3, with D uncertain. This CDR3 comprises 13 residues. Trimming removed 4 bases at V and 6 bases at J, with 12 bases between. Germline values: CDR1 SGHRS, CDR2 YFSETQ. CDR3 sequence reads: CASSQIPTDTQYF. The CDR3 DNA follows: TGCGCCAGCAGCCAAATTCCAACCGATACGCAGTATTTT.